A single sample gave rise to the 17 T cell receptor beta chains below, sequenced in a study of blood T cell repertoires in COVID-19. Here immunoSEQ multiplex PCR was the method, and the copy in TCRdb shows in-frame clones only, minus some. The sample contains 35,000 to 45,000 clones, approximately 91% of which appear only once. Sequenced: peripheral blood. Receptors were obtained from a human donor in a cohort sampled during active COVID-19.

This rearrangement joins TRBV19 to TRBJ2-4; tentatively, D is TRBD1 (6 bases). The length of the CDR3 is 17 residues. Germline-derived CDR1 and CDR2 are LNHDA and SQIVND (reference sequence). The germline V and J ends were trimmed by 0 bases and 0 bases, with 12 bases remaining between them. CDR3 in DNA: TGTGCCAGTAGTATAGAGGGACAAGCAATAGCCAAAAACATTCAGTACTTC. Protein: CASSIEGQAIAKNIQYF.

The CDR3, as DNA: TGCGCCAGCAGTCCAGGGTATGGTACTGAAGCTTTCTTT. It is translated as CASSPGYGTEAFF. The chain uses TRBV10-1 and TRBJ1-1, with a weak D call TRBD1 (5 bases). Trimming took 5 bases from V and 5 from J, leaving 12 bases between them. Germline CDR1 is WNHNN and CDR2 is SYGVQD (reference sequence). The length of the CDR3 is 13 residues.

CDR3 DNA sequence: TGCAGCCGAGCGGGGGGTGGCGCCTACGAGCAGTACTTC. Its translation is CSRAGGGAYEQYF. The rearrangement joins TRBV29-1 to TRBJ2-7, with 9 bases aligning to TRBD2. The trim removed 8 bases at V and 2 bases at J, leaving 7 bases unmatched. The CDR3 runs to 13 residues. In germline, CDR1 is SQVTM, CDR2 ANQGSEA.

V usage is TRBV29-1 and J usage is TRBJ2-2, with 7 bases that match TRBD1. This CDR3 region has 14 residues. J was trimmed by 6 bases and V by 5 bases; bases with no gene match: 9. Germline CDR1 reads SQVTM; CDR2 reads ANQGSEA. CDR3 in amino acids: CSVSDRARAGELFF. As DNA, the CDR3 is TGCAGCGTTTCAGACAGGGCGAGGGCCGGGGAGCTGTTTTTT.

The V and J genes are TRBV11-3 and TRBJ1-5, with D perhaps TRBD1 (5 bases). Germline CDR1 is SGHNT and CDR2 is YENEEA. V shed 8 bases and J shed 0 bases, with 20 bases lying between them. The CDR3 is 17 amino acids. The DNA of the CDR3 is TGTGCCAGCCTTTGGGGGGGGGTCCGTTCTAGCAATCAGCCCCAGCATTTT. Its protein is CASLWGGVRSSNQPQHF.

The rearrangement joins TRBV7-8 to TRBJ2-5; 7 bases are a match to TRBD2. The CDR3 consists of 17 residues. J gave up 3 bases and V 0 bases, and 10 bases lay outside the gene matches. The germline CDR1 and CDR2 sequences are SGHVS and FQNEAQ. CDR3 DNA sequence: TGTGCCAGCAGCTTAGCGGGGAGCGGGGTGGGAGAAGAGACCCAGTACTTC. Translating gives CASSLAGSGVGEETQYF.

This clone was found once. This rearrangement joins TRBV4-1 to TRBJ2-1; no clear D gene. Trimming left V 1 base short and J 6 bases short, with 4 bases between. Germline values: CDR1 MGHRA, CDR2 YSYEKL. This CDR3 has 12 residues. CDR3 sequence (DNA): TGCGCCAGCAGCCAAGCGGGCAATGAGCAGTTCTTC. Its translation: CASSQAGNEQFF.

As for this clone: The sample has other DNA sequences that encode this CDR3 too. This rearrangement joins TRBV5-1 to TRBJ2-7, with 8 bases that match TRBD1. The germline V gene has CDR1 SGHRS and CDR2 YFSETQ. The length of the CDR3 is 16 residues. J lost 0 bases, V lost 8 bases, and 13 bases had no gene match. Written as DNA, the CDR3 is TGCGCCAGTAGCCGAGCCTGGGACAGGAACTCCTACGAGCAGTACTTC. Translated, it gives CASSRAWDRNSYEQYF.

The chain uses TRBV3-1 (or the pseudogene TRBV3-2) and TRBJ2-1, with TRBD1 matching over 8 bases. CDR3 length: 16 residues. V dropped 2 bases and J dropped 5; count of bases not matched to a gene: 8. Germline V gives CDR1 LGHDT, CDR2 YNNKEL (reference sequence). In nucleotides, the CDR3 is TGTGCCAGCAGCCAAACCCTTGCAGGGGGCCACAATGAGCAGTTCTTC. Protein: CASSQTLAGGHNEQFF.

CDR3 loop: CASSPSGGTNEKLFF. For the CDR3, the DNA is TGTGCCAGCAGCCCCTCGGGGGGGACCAATGAAAAACTGTTTTTT. The chain couples TRBV7-9 to TRBJ1-4, with D possibly matching TRBD1 (5 bases). The germline V gene has CDR1 SEHNR and CDR2 FQNEAQ (reference sequence). There are 15 residues in the CDR3. V was pared by 5 bases and J by 5 bases, with 15 bases between.

J is TRBJ2-2 and V is TRBV6-6, with TRBD2 matching 13 bases. The germline gives CDR1 MNHNY, CDR2 SVGAGI (reference sequence). The CDR3 is 17 amino acids. V was pared by 5 bases and J by 6 bases, with 9 bases of the junction left unmatched. The CDR3 bases are TGTGCCAGCAGTCCCGGGACTAGCGGGGTTGTCCCCGGGGAGCTGTTTTTT. As protein: CASSPGTSGVVPGELFF.

The sample holds one count of this clone. The V and J genes are TRBV5-1 and TRBJ1-2, with D hard to call. The V end was cut by 4 bases, the J end by 8 bases, with 21 bases between. The CDR3 totals 15 residues. CDR1 is SGHRS and CDR2 is YFSETQ in the germline V gene. CDR3 sequence: CASSTGSGPARGYTF. Written as DNA, the CDR3 is TGCGCCAGCAGCACCGGAAGCGGGCCTGCGAGGGGCTACACCTTC.

This sequence joins TRBV11-2 and TRBJ1-1, with a weak D call TRBD1 (5 bases). Germline CDR1 reads SGHAT; CDR2 reads FQNNGV. Trimming left V 3 bases short and J 4 bases short, with 12 bases between. CDR3 length: 14 amino acids. CDR3 amino acids: CASSFGAGSTEAFF. The CDR3 nucleotides are TGTGCCAGCAGCTTTGGGGCGGGAAGCACTGAAGCTTTCTTT.

To note about this clone: Additional DNA sequences in this sample encode the identical CDR3. The gene calls are TRBV18 and TRBJ1-4; D is perhaps TRBD1 (6 bases). Germline V gene lookup returns CDR1 KGHSH and CDR2 LQKENI. The CDR3 runs 15 residues. V lost 4 bases, J lost 8 bases, and 17 bases lay in between. The chain's CDR3 is CASSRQWQGREKLFF. Written as DNA, the CDR3 is TGTGCCAGCTCACGGCAATGGCAGGGGCGGGAAAAACTGTTTTTT.

J is TRBJ2-1 and V is TRBV6-5; no firm D call. Trimming pared 8 bases from V and 3 bases from J, leaving 5 bases between. Germline values: CDR1 MNHEY, CDR2 SVGAGI. The CDR3 has 11 amino acids. CDR3 in DNA: TGTGCCAGCTCGTTCTACAATGAGCAGTTCTTC. Its translation: CASSFYNEQFF.

This clone was seen only a few times. This chain links TRBV7-3 with TRBJ2-1; D unclear. CDR1 and CDR2 (germline): SGHTA, FQGTGA. V was pared by 1 base and J by 0 bases, with 7 bases between. The CDR3 is 15 residues long. CDR3 nucleotides: TGTGCCAGCAGCTTAAACCTAGGCTCCTACAATGAGCAGTTCTTC. Amino acids: CASSLNLGSYNEQFF.

The V gene is TRBV24-1, the J gene TRBJ2-2; 8 nucleotides agree with TRBD2. The germline gives CDR1 KGHDR, CDR2 SFDVKD. This CDR3 is 14 amino acids long. Germline trimming cut 2 bases from V and 5 bases from J; bases unmatched to any gene: 0. The CDR3 reads CATSDSGGTGELFF. CDR3 DNA sequence: TGTGCCACCAGTGATTCGGGGGGGACCGGGGAGCTGTTTTTT.